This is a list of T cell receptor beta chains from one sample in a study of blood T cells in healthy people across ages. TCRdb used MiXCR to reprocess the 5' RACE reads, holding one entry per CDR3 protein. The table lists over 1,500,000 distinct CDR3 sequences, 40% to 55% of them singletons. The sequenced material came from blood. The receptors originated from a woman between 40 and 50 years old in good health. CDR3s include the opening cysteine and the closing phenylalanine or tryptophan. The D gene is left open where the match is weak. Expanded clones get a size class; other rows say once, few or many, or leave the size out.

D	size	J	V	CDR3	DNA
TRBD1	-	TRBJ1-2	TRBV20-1	CSAKQGDPDGYTF	TGCAGTGCTAAGCAGGGGGACCCGGATGGCTACACCTTC
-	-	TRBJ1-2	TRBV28	CASIDPYGYTF	TGTGCCAGCATCGACCCTTATGGCTACACCTTC
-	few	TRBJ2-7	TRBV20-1	CSADDRTDEQYF	TGCAGTGCCGACGACAGGACTGATGAGCAGTACTTC
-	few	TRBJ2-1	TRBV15	CATSRDPTGSYYNEQFF	TGTGCCACCAGCAGAGACCCCACGGGCTCTTACTACAATGAGCAGTTCTTC
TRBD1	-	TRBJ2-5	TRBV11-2	CASSLWTGDDQETQYF	TGTGCCAGCAGCCTGTGGACAGGGGACGATCAAGAGACCCAGTACTTC
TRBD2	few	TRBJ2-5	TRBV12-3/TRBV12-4	CASSWGTSKETQYF	TGTGCCAGCAGTTGGGGGACTAGTAAAGAGACCCAGTACTTC
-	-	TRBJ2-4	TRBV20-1	CSAELAQNIQYF	TGCAGTGCTGAACTAGCCCAAAACATTCAGTACTTC
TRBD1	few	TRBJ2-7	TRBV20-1	CSARAPGTAYEQYF	TGCAGTGCTAGAGCGCCAGGGACAGCCTACGAGCAGTACTTC
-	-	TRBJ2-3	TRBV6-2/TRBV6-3	CASRTLGFRTDTQYF	TGTGCCAGCAGGACACTAGGTTTCCGCACAGATACGCAGTATTTT
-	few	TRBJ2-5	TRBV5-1	CASSQTRDQETQYF	TGCGCCAGCAGCCAAACTAGAGACCAAGAGACCCAGTACTTC
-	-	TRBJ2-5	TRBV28	CASSVVNLQETQYF	TGTGCCAGCAGTGTAGTGAATTTGCAAGAGACCCAGTACTTC
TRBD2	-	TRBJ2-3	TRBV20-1	CSARDQKRGSTDTQYF	TGCAGTGCTAGAGATCAGAAGCGGGGGTCCACAGATACGCAGTATTTT
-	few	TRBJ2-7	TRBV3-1	CASSRQTSYEQYF	TGTGCCAGCAGCCGACAGACATCCTACGAGCAGTACTTC
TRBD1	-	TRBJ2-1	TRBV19	CASSTRYRDRVRDEQFF	TGTGCCAGTAGTACCCGATACCGGGACAGGGTTAGAGATGAGCAGTTCTTC
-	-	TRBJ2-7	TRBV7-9	CASSPRSSLGSYEQYF	TGTGCCAGCAGCCCCCGGAGCTCGCTAGGCTCCTACGAGCAGTACTTC
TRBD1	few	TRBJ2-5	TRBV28	CASRQGNPTGQYF	TGTGCCAGCAGACAGGGGAACCCCACGGGGCAGTACTTC
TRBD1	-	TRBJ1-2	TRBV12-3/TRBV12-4	CASSFYPGQGNGYTF	TGTGCCAGCAGTTTCTATCCGGGACAGGGGAATGGCTACACCTTC
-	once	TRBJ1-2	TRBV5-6	CTSTPSGGGYTF	TGTACCAGCACCCCGTCCGGGGGTGGCTACACCTTC
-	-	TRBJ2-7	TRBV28	CASSFGGPNYEQYF	TGTGCCAGCAGTTTCGGGGGGCCCAACTACGAGCAGTACTTC
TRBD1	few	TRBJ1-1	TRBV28	CASTTGGENTEAFF	TGTGCCAGCACCACAGGGGGGGAGAACACTGAAGCTTTCTTT
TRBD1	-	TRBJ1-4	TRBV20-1	CSARKWGGQDIEKLFF	TGCAGTGCTAGAAAATGGGGGGGACAGGATATCGAAAAACTGTTTTTT
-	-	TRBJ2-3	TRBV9	CASSAPRRLQEADTQYF	TGTGCCAGCAGCGCCCCAAGACGGCTCCAAGAGGCAGATACGCAGTATTTT
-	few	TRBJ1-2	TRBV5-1	CASSVETSDGYTF	TGCGCCAGCAGCGTGGAGACATCGGATGGCTACACCTTC
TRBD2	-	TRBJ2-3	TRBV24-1	CATSDLNRAGGTDTQYF	TGTGCCACCAGTGATTTGAATCGGGCGGGGGGCACAGATACGCAGTATTTT
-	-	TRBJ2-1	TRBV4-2	CASSPTAQGPPEYNEQFF	TGTGCCAGCAGCCCCACCGCCCAGGGGCCTCCTGAGTACAATGAGCAGTTCTTC
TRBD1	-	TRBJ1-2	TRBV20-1	CSARDRTGTGGWYGYTF	TGCAGTGCTAGAGACCGGACCGGGACAGGGGGCTGGTATGGCTACACCTTC
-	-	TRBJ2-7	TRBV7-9	CASSLKSAAYEQYF	TGTGCCAGCAGCTTAAAATCAGCTGCCTACGAGCAGTACTTC
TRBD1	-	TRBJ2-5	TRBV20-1	CSARAGTGKETQYF	TGCAGTGCTAGGGCCGGGACAGGGAAAGAGACCCAGTACTTC
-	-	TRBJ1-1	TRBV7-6	CASSARTEGEAFF	TGTGCCAGCAGCGCAAGGACGGAGGGTGAAGCTTTCTTT
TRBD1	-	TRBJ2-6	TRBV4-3	CASSQVPATGAGSGANILTF	TGCGCCAGCAGCCAAGTTCCGGCGACAGGGGCAGGCTCTGGGGCCAACATCCTGACTTTC
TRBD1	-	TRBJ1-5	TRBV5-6	CASSLGGQAANQPQHF	TGTGCCAGCAGCTTGGGGGGACAGGCCGCCAATCAGCCCCAGCATTTT
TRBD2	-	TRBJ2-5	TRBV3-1	CASSLSGGREETQYF	TGTGCCAGCAGCCTCTCGGGGGGGCGGGAAGAGACCCAGTACTTC
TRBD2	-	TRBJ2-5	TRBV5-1	CASSGIAGLQETQYF	TGCGCCAGCAGCGGAATAGCGGGGCTACAAGAGACCCAGTACTTC
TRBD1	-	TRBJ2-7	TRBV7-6	CASSPAPGQGKSYEQYF	TGTGCCAGCAGCCCAGCCCCCGGACAGGGAAAATCCTACGAGCAGTACTTC
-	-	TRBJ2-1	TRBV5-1	CASSLGELRNEQFF	TGCGCCAGCAGCTTGGGAGAATTACGCAATGAGCAGTTCTTC
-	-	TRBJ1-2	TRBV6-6	CASSYPALGLYGYTF	TGTGCCAGCAGTTACCCCGCGCTGGGTCTGTATGGCTACACCTTC
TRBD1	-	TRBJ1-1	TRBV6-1	CASSAFGTVASNTEAFF	TGTGCCAGCAGTGCCTTCGGGACAGTCGCTTCGAACACTGAAGCTTTCTTT
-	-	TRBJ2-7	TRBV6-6	CASSPLGTQGGRYEQYF	TGTGCCAGCAGTCCCCTAGGGACGCAGGGGGGGCGGTACGAGCAGTACTTC